The 7 T cell receptor beta chains reported below all come from one sample, sequenced in a study of shared T cell receptors in the human thymus. Libraries were prepared by immunoSEQ multiplex PCR; TCRdb keeps only in-frame clonotypes and omits some of them. The data contain about 730,000 clones, around 85% of them seen just once; the ten biggest clones take up under 0.012%. Separately, the same data were catalogued under a study of human thymus T cells.

The sample taken for sequencing was thymocytes. These receptors were collected from a girl less than two years old with a congenital heart defect.

This chain joins TRBV14 and TRBJ1-2, with TRBD1 as a possible D gene (5 bases). This CDR3 is built from 15 residues. V shed 1 base and J shed 1 base, with 10 bases lying between them. Germline assignment: CDR1 SGHDN and CDR2 FVKESK. The CDR3: CASSQGRALNYGYTF. CDR3 nucleotides: TGTGCCAGCAGCCAAGGCAGGGCCCTTAACTATGGCTACACCTTC.

V gene TRBV4-2 combines with J gene TRBJ2-2; D is uncertain. The germline V gene has CDR1 LGHNA and CDR2 YNFKEQ. The ends were cut back, 2 bases at V and 0 bases at J, with 13 bases in the middle. The CDR3 is made up of 17 amino acids. CDR3 protein: CASSQSFQSTNTGELFF. CDR3 in DNA: TGTGCCAGCAGCCAATCGTTTCAGTCCACGAACACCGGGGAGCTGTTTTTT.

The chain employs TRBV4-3 and TRBJ1-1; D not resolved. The V end lost 0 bases, the J end lost 1 base, and 9 bases lay between the germline ends. The CDR3 totals 15 residues. The germline CDR1 and CDR2 sequences are LGHNA and YSLEER. The CDR3 region is CASSQDRPKNTEAFF. The CDR3 bases are TGCGCCAGCAGCCAAGACAGGCCAAAGAACACTGAAGCTTTCTTT.

The chain couples TRBV12-5 to TRBJ2-7; possibly TRBD1 for D (5 bases). V was trimmed by 6 bases and J by 1 base, leaving 13 bases between them. Germline CDR1 reads LGHNT; CDR2 reads FRNRAP. The CDR3 covers 14 residues. The CDR3 here is CASGPGQLSYEQYF. The CDR3, as DNA: TGTGCTAGTGGACCTGGACAACTATCCTACGAGCAGTACTTC.

J is TRBJ1-1 and V is TRBV12-5; maybe TRBD1 (6 bases). V lost 5 bases to trimming and J lost 5 bases, with 12 bases between them. Germline V gives CDR1 LGHNT, CDR2 FRNRAP. CDR3 length: 13 residues. The CDR3 here is CASGPHRVTEAFF. The CDR3 DNA is TGTGCTAGTGGTCCCCACAGGGTAACTGAAGCTTTCTTT.

V and J are TRBV28 and TRBJ1-1; no clear D. V was pared by 5 bases and J by 6 bases, with 16 bases between. In germline, CDR1 is MDHEN, CDR2 SYDVKM. This CDR3 contains 14 residues. CDR3 in amino acids: CASSPVLQSPEAFF. The CDR3 DNA follows: TGTGCCAGCAGTCCCGTCCTCCAAAGCCCTGAAGCTTTCTTT.

V and J are TRBV19 and TRBJ2-2, with 7 positions matching TRBD1. There are 18 residues in the CDR3. Per germline, CDR1 LNHDA and CDR2 SQIVND (reference sequence). V shed 3 bases and J 1 base; nucleotides not matched to a gene: 11. CDR3 sequence reads: CASSIPLGGRRNTGELFF. DNA for the CDR3: TGTGCCAGTAGTATTCCTCTAGGGGGCAGACGGAACACCGGGGAGCTGTTTTTT. Full variable domain (remainder filled in from reference TRBV19 and TRBJ2-2): DGGITQSPKYLFRKEGQNVTLSCEQNLNHDAMYWYRQDPGQGLRLIYYSQIVNDFQKGDIAEGYSVSREKKESFPLTVTSAQKNPTAFYLCASSIPLGGRRNTGELFFGEGSRLTVL.